This TCR beta chain was recorded in a study of cytomegalovirus exposure and HLA in healthy donors (dated by TCRdb to the late 2010s). A note on the overall study: An earlier analysis of approximately 640 of the donors reported 250 to 350 Gb of sequence data and some 120 million unique TCR beta sequences from about 180 million T cells. An early release that covered around 590 HLA-typed donors contained approximately 290 gigabases of sequencing data and tens of millions of unique TCR sequences. Of the roughly 400 genotyped donors, less than 90% were placed in the genetic ancestry cluster associated with self-reported Caucasian donors. The study was designed to test whether signatures of past pathogen exposure could be identified by cataloging public T cell receptors. The study profiled the T cell repertoires of fewer than 850 subjects by immunosequencing and related them to cytomegalovirus serostatus. Along with the approximately 700-subject first cohort, a separate validation cohort of around 110 different subjects was used. The study combined high-throughput TCR immunosequencing, statistical association of individual TCRs with disease status, and machine learning to predict cytomegalovirus infection status. To study patterns of TCR occurrence, a later analysis re-analyzed previously published TCR beta repertoires from around 670 donors and added high-resolution HLA genotyping. Rather than using new phenotypic data, the later analysis identified candidate immune exposures from TCR beta sequences and from how often those sequences occurred across donors. An earlier analysis of more than 450 of the donors used high-throughput TCR beta sequencing to judge whether each TCR beta V gene segment behaved as functional or pseudogenic. Donor age, sex, ethnicity and CMV serostatus were compiled alongside the repertoire data. Genome-wide SNP genotypes for about 60% of the 666 donors were used in a later genetic analysis, which treated that subset as a discovery cohort. Every discovery cohort repertoire had been produced on one sequencing platform. HLA typing included class I and class II loci at four-digit resolution. The number of typed donors differed by locus: roughly 629-640 for A, B, C, DRB1 and DQB1; 500 to 550 for DQA1; some 590 for DPA1; and about 470 for DPB1. Several DR-DQ haplotypes were treated as single units for association and clustering because of strong linkage in the cohort. Among some 400 genotyped donors of the cohort, an average of approximately 240,000 unique TCR beta nucleotide sequences was sequenced per donor, of which approximately 18% were non-productive. Points the paper makes about the study in general: Compared with equally common non-associated chains, HLA-associated TCR beta chains in a later analysis were more clonally expanded and had lower generation probabilities. In a later analysis, the rate of TCR association differed among HLA loci, with DRB1 alleles having the most associated TCRs and HLA-C alleles having the fewest. Presence/absence analyses assumed roughly uniform sequencing depth across donors, an assumption that may not hold. In the study, approximately 150 TCR beta chains were listed as associated with cytomegalovirus. Most CMV-associated TCR beta chains appeared to be HLA-restricted in a later analysis, and the HLA associations seemed to be driven largely by CMV exposure. A later genetic analysis reported fewer N-insertions in productive TCRs among donors in an Asian-associated ancestry cluster than the roughly 620-donor mean. Correlated functional status among segregating V segments might be attributable to linkage disequilibrium, but an unknown experimental factor could not be ruled out. Some IMGT-functional V segments, including TRBV6-2 and TRBV6-3, could not be told apart with the 87-base-pair reads, so those segments were excluded. A cluster of highly shared sequence variants was judged likely to represent a technical artifact of the sequencing pipeline. In vitro tests confirmed that a few of the cytomegalovirus-associated TCR beta chains recognize cytomegalovirus antigens. A later analysis associated some 17,000 TCR beta sequences with specific HLA alleles at a false discovery rate of 0.05. V-gene and J-gene trimming of TCR beta chains was associated with a missense DCLRE1C variant in a later genetic analysis, and the association was replicated in an independent cohort. HLA typing was unavailable for some donors at each locus, so association tests used only the typed subset. In an earlier analysis of roughly 500 of the donors, most TCR beta V segments appeared in productive rearrangements about 87% or about 30% of the time, broadly matching IMGT annotations. According to the authors, the approach could potentially be generalized to other disease states and immunological phenotypes. Because counts were too low, 15 to 20 rarely observed V segments, including chromosome 9 orphons, were excluded from the earlier analysis of around 640 of the donors. The only immune exposure information available for the cohort was CMV serostatus. A further reported finding was that TCR beta sequences accurately predicted the HLA-A and HLA-B alleles for most subjects in the first cohort. This cohort had only TCR beta chains sequenced, and the lack of alpha or paired-chain data limited which features could be detected. When HLA alleles, especially DR and DQ, strongly co-occurred, attributing TCR associations to individual alleles was difficult. Several of the top co-occurrence clusters appeared to be linked to parvovirus B19, influenza, CMV and Epstein-Barr virus, according to a later analysis. Most TCR sequences were observed very rarely across donors, whereas some public TCRs were present in many individuals. The classifier was reported to diagnose cytomegalovirus status with high specificity and sensitivity in both the original and validation cohorts.

The CDR3 starts with the cysteine, ends with the phenylalanine, and has 15 residues. Of all the DNA, just the CDR3 is kept, 45 bases in frame from base 1. Sequences LNHDA (CDR1) and SQIVND (CDR2) are obtained from the germline V gene (reference sequence). V gives up 3 bases and J gives up 6 bases, and the segment between their germline ends measures 16 bases. In total, 600 or so healthy bone marrow donors made up the cohort. All cohort members were sampled while nominally healthy, although unrecorded immune exposures were likely present. The donor was CMV seropositive and was included in the group of some 290 seropositive cohort members. Every donor gave a peripheral blood sample, and the peripheral blood mononuclear cells from that sample were used for TCR beta sequencing. Genomic DNA extraction from the blood cell samples was performed with the Qiagen DNeasy Blood Extraction Kit. Libraries came from the immunoSEQ multiplex PCR assay. The multiplex PCR relied on a mix of 60 forward primers for TCR Vbeta segments and 13 reverse primers for TCR Jbeta segments. The CDR3 region of rearranged TCR beta genes was amplified from genomic DNA with a multiplex PCR assay. The Illumina HiSeq System was used to sequence the amplified TCR beta libraries as 87-base-pair reads. In the original analysis: In a later analysis, tens of millions of unique TCR beta chains were counted across the 650 to 750 repertoires, and roughly 11 million of these chains were shared by at least two donors. Raw reads were error-corrected and collapsed into unique sequences by a nearest-neighbor algorithm in which closely related sequences were merged to remove PCR and sequencing errors. V, D and J gene segments were assigned by aligning CDR3 sequences to IMGT reference sequences. Each retained sequence needed at least a six-nucleotide match to both a V gene segment and a J gene segment. A rearrangement was called productive if the CDR3 had no stop codons and remained in frame with V and J, and every other rearrangement was called non-productive. Following IMGT convention, CDR3 was defined as the stretch from the second conserved V-encoded cysteine to the conserved J-encoded phenylalanine. Sequences without an unambiguous match to a single V gene segment were excluded from the earlier analysis of about 600 of the donors. An earlier analysis of around 600 of the donors classified V segments as functional when productive rearrangements were above 56.7% and as segregating when the standard deviation between donors was above 5%. To diagnose cytomegalovirus status from the catalog of TCR beta chain sequences, a statistical classification framework was built. In a later analysis, V and J genes were assigned by comparing TCR nucleotide sequences against IMGT/GENE-DB human TR gene sequences. The TCRdist pipeline was used in a later analysis to assign CDR3 sequences and most-parsimonious VDJ recombination scenarios. In a later analysis, each TCR beta chain was defined by its CDR3 amino acid sequence together with its V-gene family, and reads without a unique V-gene family were excluded. A later analysis removed nearly 600 highly shared, low-generation-probability nucleotide sequences to deal with suspected cross-contamination and a sequencing artifact. In a later analysis, a clonal expansion index for each public chain was calculated from normalized within-repertoire ranks of inferred template counts. A later analysis computed generation probabilities with a VDJ recombination model fitted to out-of-frame rearrangements, and checked the results against IGoR. A later analysis scored TCR-TCR, TCR-HLA and TCR-CMV co-occurrence with hypergeometric tests, applying a repertoire-size bias correction to TCR pairs. False discovery rates were estimated in a later analysis by permuting HLA or CMV assignments 20 times. In a later analysis, co-occurring TCRs were grouped using DBSCAN, and TCRdist sequence similarity was added for clustering within HLA-allele-positive subsets. Repertoires with fewer than 30,000 or more than 120,000 public chains were left out of co-occurrence clustering, as were about 5 repertoires with anomalous nucleotide sharing. The table was pulled from immuneACCESS by TCRdb, which kept in-frame rearrangements only. Such tables lose some clones; where checked, under half of the loss comes from unresolved V genes, and the rest has no known cause. V, J and clone size were drawn from that table, and D and trimming were deduced from the DNA. This sample comprises about 160,000 clones, roughly 78% of them detected only once. Of the sample, about 6.7% falls within the top ten clones.

Turning to this clone: Its antigen is currently not known. Within one base of it there is no much larger clone, and no base qualities were kept.

This sequence originates from a man aged 45-65 years in good health and CMV-seropositive. The sample consisted of PBMCs. The chain couples TRBV19 to TRBJ2-3; matching of 6 bases hints at TRBD2 as the D gene. The DNA sequence follows: TGTGCCAGTAGTATCCGGGACTCGACGCACGATACGCAGTATTTT. Its product reads: CASSIRDSTHDTQYF.